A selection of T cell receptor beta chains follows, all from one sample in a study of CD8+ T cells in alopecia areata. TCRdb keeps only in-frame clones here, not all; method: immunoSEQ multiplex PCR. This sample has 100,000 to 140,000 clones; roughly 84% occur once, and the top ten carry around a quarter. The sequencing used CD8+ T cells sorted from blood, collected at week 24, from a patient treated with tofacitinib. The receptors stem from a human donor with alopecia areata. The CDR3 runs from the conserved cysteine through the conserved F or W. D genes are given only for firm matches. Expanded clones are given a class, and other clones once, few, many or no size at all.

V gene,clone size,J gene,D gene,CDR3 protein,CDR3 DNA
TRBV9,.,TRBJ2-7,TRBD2,CASSADTGTSAYEQYF,TGTGCCAGCAGCGCGGACACCGGGACTAGCGCTTACGAGCAGTACTTC
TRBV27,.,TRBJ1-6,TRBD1,CASSLLGGNSPLHF,TGTGCCAGCAGTTTATTAGGGGGCAATTCACCCCTCCACTTT
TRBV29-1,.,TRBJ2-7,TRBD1,CSVQGANYEQYF,TGCAGCGTTCAGGGGGCGAACTACGAGCAGTACTTC
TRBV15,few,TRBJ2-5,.,CATSIGGRETQYF,TGTGCCACCAGCATCGGGGGACGGGAGACCCAGTACTTC
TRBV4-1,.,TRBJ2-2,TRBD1,CASSHTRDREQATGELFF,TGCGCCAGCAGCCACACCCGGGACAGGGAGCAGGCCACCGGGGAGCTGTTTTTT
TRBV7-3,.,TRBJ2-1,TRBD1,CASSSSGGGEQFF,TGTGCCAGCAGCTCGTCAGGGGGCGGTGAGCAGTTCTTC
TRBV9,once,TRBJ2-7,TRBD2,CASSGPPASGLYEQYF,TGTGCCAGCAGCGGACCCCCGGCTAGCGGGTTATACGAGCAGTACTTC
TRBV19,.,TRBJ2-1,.,CASSINLRPGNEQFF,TGTGCCAGTAGTATAAACCTCCGGCCGGGCAATGAGCAGTTCTTC
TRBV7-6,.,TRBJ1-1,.,CASSPGGLGTEAFF,TGTGCCAGCAGCCCGGGGGGGCTTGGCACTGAAGCTTTCTTT
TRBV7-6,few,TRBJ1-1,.,CASSSATGTEAFF,TGTGCCAGCAGCTCGGCGACGGGCACTGAAGCTTTCTTT
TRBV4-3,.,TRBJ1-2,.,CASSQGRRPTAYGYTF,TGCGCCAGCAGCCAAGGACGCCGACCTACAGCCTATGGCTACACCTTC
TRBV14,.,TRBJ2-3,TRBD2,CASSHRTSGGTDTQYF,TGTGCCAGCAGCCACCGGACTAGCGGGGGCACAGATACGCAGTATTTT
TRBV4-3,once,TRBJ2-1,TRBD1,CASSQGTGGYNEQFF,TGCGCCAGCAGCCAGGGTACAGGGGGCTACAATGAGCAGTTCTTC
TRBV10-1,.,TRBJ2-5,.,CASSDGREETQYF,TGCGCCAGCAGTGACGGCAGGGAAGAGACCCAGTACTTC
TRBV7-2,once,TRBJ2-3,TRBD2,CASSSVLAGSGDTQYF,TGTGCCAGCAGCTCCGTACTAGCGGGGTCGGGCGATACGCAGTATTTT
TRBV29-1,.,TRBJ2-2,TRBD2,CSVEDRLAGGANTGELFF,TGCAGCGTTGAAGATCGACTAGCGGGGGGTGCGAACACCGGGGAGCTGTTTTTT
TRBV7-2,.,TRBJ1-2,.,CASSFQTVYGYTF,TGTGCCAGCAGCTTCCAGACAGTATATGGCTACACCTTC
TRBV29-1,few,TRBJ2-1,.,CSVEPQGNEQFF,TGCAGCGTTGAGCCTCAGGGCAATGAGCAGTTCTTC
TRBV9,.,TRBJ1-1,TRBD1,CASSPGQGAGREIAFF,TGTGCCAGCAGCCCGGGACAGGGGGCGGGAAGAGAGATCGCTTTCTTT
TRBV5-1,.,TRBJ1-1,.,CASSQYSQTPGANTEAFF,TGCGCCAGCAGCCAGTACTCCCAGACACCTGGGGCAAACACTGAAGCTTTCTTT
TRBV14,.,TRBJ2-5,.,CASSQESSRARPRIQETQYF,TGTGCCAGCAGCCAAGAGTCATCAAGGGCGAGACCTCGCATCCAAGAGACCCAGTACTTC
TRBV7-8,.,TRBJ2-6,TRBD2,CASSLGTSERSGANVLTF,TGTGCCAGCAGCTTAGGGACTAGCGAGCGCTCTGGGGCCAACGTCCTGACTTTC
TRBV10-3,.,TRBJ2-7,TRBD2,CAISEAAGETYEQYF,TGTGCCATCAGTGAGGCGGCGGGGGAGACCTACGAGCAGTACTTC
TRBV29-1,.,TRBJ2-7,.,CSVGNSSYEQYF,TGCAGCGTTGGCAACAGCTCCTACGAGCAGTACTTC
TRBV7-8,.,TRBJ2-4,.,CASSLEALAKNIQYF,TGTGCCAGCAGCTTAGAGGCTTTAGCCAAAAACATTCAGTACTTC
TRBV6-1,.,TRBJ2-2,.,CASSELRRDTGGTGELFF,TGTGCCAGCAGTGAACTTAGGAGGGACACCGGTGGCACCGGGGAGCTGTTTTTT
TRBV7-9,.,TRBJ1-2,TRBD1,CASSWGQASSYGYTF,TGTGCCAGCAGCTGGGGACAGGCGAGTTCTTATGGCTACACCTTC
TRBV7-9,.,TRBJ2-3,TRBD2,CASSRTSGGAKDTQYF,TGTGCCAGCAGCCGGACTAGCGGGGGGGCCAAAGATACGCAGTATTTT
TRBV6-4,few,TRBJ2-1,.,CASSPGTNNEQFF,TGTGCCAGCAGTCCCGGGACAAACAATGAGCAGTTCTTC
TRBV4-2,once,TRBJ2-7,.,CASSQASGRGEQYF,TGTGCCAGCAGCCAAGCTTCGGGGCGCGGCGAGCAGTACTTC